The 2 T cell receptor beta chains given below trace back to one sample, sequenced in a study of cytomegalovirus exposure and HLA in healthy donors. Vbeta (60) and Jbeta (13) primers were used in the PCR. Measured with immunoSEQ multiplex PCR; TCRdb has only the in-frame clones, and not every one. Here the sample spans 150,000 to 200,000 clones, approximately 70% being singletons. Sequenced: PBMCs. These receptors were obtained from a middle-aged man in good health and CMV-seropositive.

Points on this clone: Germline is not matched at one junction end, which may reflect a read error. The sample holds other DNA sequences that translate to the same CDR3. This chain joins TRBV7-9 and TRBJ1-5; possibly TRBD1 for D (6 bases). Germline V gene data show CDR1 as SEHNR and CDR2 as FQNEAQ (reference sequence). The CDR3 spans 14 residues. The CDR3 sequence is CASSLGGGNQPQHF. The CDR3 region has the DNA TGTGCCAGCAGTCTCGGGGGGGGCAACCAGCCCCAGCATTTT.

This clone appeared once. The rearrangement links TRBV7-9 to TRBJ2-2; D perhaps matches TRBD2 (5 bases). V was shortened by 5 bases and J by 0 bases, with 16 bases between the two germline ends. CDR1 is SEHNR and CDR2 is FQNEAQ in the germline V gene (reference sequence). This CDR3 has 17 amino acids. CDR3: CASSQPESGTNTGELFF. CDR3 sequence (DNA): TGTGCCAGCAGCCAGCCTGAAAGCGGTACGAACACCGGGGAGCTGTTTTTT.